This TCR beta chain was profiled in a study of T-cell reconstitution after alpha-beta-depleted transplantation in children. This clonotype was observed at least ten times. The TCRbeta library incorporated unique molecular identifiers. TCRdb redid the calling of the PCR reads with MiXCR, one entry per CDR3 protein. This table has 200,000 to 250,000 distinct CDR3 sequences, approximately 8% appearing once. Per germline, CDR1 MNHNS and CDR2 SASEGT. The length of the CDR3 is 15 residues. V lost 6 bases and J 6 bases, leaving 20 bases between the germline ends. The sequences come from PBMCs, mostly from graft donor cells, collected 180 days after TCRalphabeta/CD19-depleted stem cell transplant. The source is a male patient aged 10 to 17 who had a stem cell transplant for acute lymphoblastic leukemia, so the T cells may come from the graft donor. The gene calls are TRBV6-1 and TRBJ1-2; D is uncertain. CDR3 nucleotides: TGTGCCAGCAGGTGGGCCTCCCCCAGTGCCAATGGCTACACCTTC. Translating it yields CASRWASPSANGYTF.